This TCR beta chain was identified during a study of cytomegalovirus exposure and HLA in healthy donors. Donors had nominal health at sampling but likely had unrecorded immune exposures. Overall study findings and caveats: Some TCR beta chains (roughly 150 of them) were listed as cytomegalovirus-associated. Upon later analysis, TCR association rates were observed to vary by HLA locus, being highest for DRB1 and lowest for HLA-C. The majority of TCR sequences were rare, yet some public TCRs appeared in many donors.

This CDR3 has 13 amino acids. Trimming took off 6 bases at V and 0 bases at J, with 8 bases between the two ends. Germline V gives CDR1 PRHDT, CDR2 FYEKMQ (reference sequence). In regard to this clone: Its antigen is not identified.

PCR involved 60 Vbeta and 13 Jbeta primers. Sequencing was performed with immunoSEQ multiplex PCR; in TCRdb, only in-frame clones are kept and a portion is missing. The sample totals under 250,000 clones. Sequencing used PBMCs. This sequence originates from a girl aged 2 to 9 in good health and CMV-seropositive. The V and J genes are TRBV13 and TRBJ1-1, with D hard to call. The CDR3, as DNA: TGTGCCAGCAGTTCTCACTTGAACACTGAAGCTTTCTTT. Protein sequence: CASSSHLNTEAFF.